The source of this T cell receptor beta chain is a study of T cell responses to AZD1222 COVID-19 vaccine. A word on this clone: The antigen remains undetermined.

Findings and limits, study-wide: Baseline seropositives among AZD1222 recipients totaled only 6 or 7.

Libraries were prepared by immunoSEQ multiplex PCR; TCRdb keeps only in-frame clonotypes and omits some of them. The sample holds 100,000 or so clones; roughly nine tenths are singletons and the top ten take roughly 3.5%. This material consisted of peripheral blood, taken on day 0 of AZD1222 vaccination. The sequence was collected from an adult in good health.

The CDR3 DNA reads TGTGCCAGCAGCTTAAGAGCAGGGACAGGGGGTGGCTACACCTTC. It yields the protein CASSLRAGTGGGYTF. The genes are TRBV7-3 and TRBJ1-2, with 11 bases identical to TRBD1. V was pared by 1 base and J by 7 bases, with 5 bases of the junction left unmatched. The length of the CDR3 is 15 residues. CDR1 is SGHTA, CDR2 FQGTGA, per germline.